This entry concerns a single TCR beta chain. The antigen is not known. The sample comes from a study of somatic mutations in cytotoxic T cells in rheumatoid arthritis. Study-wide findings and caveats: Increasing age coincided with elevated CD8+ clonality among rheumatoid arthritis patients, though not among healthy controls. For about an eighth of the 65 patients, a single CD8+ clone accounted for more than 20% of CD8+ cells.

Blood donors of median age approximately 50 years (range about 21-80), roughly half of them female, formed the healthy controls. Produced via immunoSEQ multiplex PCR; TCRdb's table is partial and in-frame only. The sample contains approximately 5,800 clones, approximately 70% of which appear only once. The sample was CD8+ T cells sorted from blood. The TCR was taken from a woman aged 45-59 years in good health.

The CDR3 bases are TGTGCCAGCAGTTACTACAGGGGGGACTATGGCTACACCTTC. Its translation is CASSYYRGDYGYTF. The rearrangement links TRBV6-5 to TRBJ1-2; 8 bases are a match to TRBD1. There are 14 residues in the CDR3. Germline V CDR1 and CDR2: MNHEY, SVGAGI. V gave up 1 base and J gave up 3 bases; unmatched junction bases: 1.